Given below is one TCR beta chain in context. The antigen remains unidentified. This sample stems from a study of OX40 agonist ivuxolimab in advanced cancers. Findings and caveats of the study: Expanded clones belonging to CD8+ T cells outnumbered, on average, those of CD4+.

The table came from immunoSEQ multiplex PCR; TCRdb's copy has only in-frame clones and leaves some out. The top ten hold around 4.8% of the sample, which has some 61,000 clones, 90% seen once. The specimen comprised CD4+ or CD8+ T cells sorted from blood, sampled in a trial of the OX40 agonist ivuxolimab. This receptor was identified in an adult with an advanced solid tumor such as melanoma, head and neck, liver or kidney cancer.

The CDR3 loop reads CASSGRSGNTIYF. CDR3 in DNA: TGTGCCAGCAGCGGAAGGTCTGGAAACACCATATATTTT. V gene TRBV9 combines with J gene TRBJ1-3; D remains ambiguous. V was pared by 3 bases and J by 1 base, with 5 bases between. CDR3 length: 13 residues. Germline V gene sequence: CDR1 SGDLS, CDR2 YYNGEE. The variable domain in full, with the rest retrieved from reference TRBV9 and TRBJ1-3, is DSGVTQTPKHLITATGQRVTLRCSPRSGDLSVYWYQQSLDQGLQFLIQYYNGEERAKGNILERFSAQQFPDLHSELNLSSLELGDSALYFCASSGRSGNTIYFGEGSWLTVV.